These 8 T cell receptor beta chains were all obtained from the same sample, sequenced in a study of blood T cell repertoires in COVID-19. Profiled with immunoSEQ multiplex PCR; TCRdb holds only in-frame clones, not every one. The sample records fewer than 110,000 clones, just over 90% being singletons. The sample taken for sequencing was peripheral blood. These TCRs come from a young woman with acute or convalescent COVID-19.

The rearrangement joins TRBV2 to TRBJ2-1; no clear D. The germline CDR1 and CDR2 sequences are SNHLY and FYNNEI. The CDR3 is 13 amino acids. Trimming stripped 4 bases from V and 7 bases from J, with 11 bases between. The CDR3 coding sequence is TGTGCCAGCAGTGCCAGGCTTTCGAATGAGCAGTTCTTC. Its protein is CASSARLSNEQFF.

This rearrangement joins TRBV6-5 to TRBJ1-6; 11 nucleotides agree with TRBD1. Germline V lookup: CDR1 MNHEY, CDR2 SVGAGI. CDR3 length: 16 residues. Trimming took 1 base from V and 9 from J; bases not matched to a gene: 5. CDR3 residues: CASSYLYGTGGSPLHF. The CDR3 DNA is TGTGCCAGCAGTTACTTATACGGGACAGGGGGTTCACCCCTCCACTTT.

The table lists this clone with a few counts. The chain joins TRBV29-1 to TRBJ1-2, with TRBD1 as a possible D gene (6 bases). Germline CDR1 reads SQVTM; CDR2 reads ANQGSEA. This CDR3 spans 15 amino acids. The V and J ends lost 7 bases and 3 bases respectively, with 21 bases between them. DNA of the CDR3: TGCAGCGCAAGCGTGGGGCAGGGGAGGGACTATGGCTACACCTTC. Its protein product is CSASVGQGRDYGYTF.

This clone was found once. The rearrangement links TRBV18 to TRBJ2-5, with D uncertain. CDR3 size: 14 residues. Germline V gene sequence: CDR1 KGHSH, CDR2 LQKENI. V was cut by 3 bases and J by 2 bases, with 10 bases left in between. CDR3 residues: CASSPRQKQETQYF. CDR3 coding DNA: TGTGCCAGCTCACCCAGGCAAAAGCAAGAGACCCAGTACTTC.

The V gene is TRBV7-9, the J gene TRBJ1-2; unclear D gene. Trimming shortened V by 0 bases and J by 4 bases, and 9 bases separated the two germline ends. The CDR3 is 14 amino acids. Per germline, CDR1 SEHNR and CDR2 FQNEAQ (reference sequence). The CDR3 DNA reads TGTGCCAGCAGCTTAGCGGGCAGTAGCTATGGCTACACCTTC. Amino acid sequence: CASSLAGSSYGYTF.

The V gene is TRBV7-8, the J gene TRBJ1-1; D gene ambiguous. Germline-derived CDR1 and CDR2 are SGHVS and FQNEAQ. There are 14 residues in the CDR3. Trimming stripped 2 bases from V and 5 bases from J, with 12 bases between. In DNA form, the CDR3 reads TGTGCCAGCAGCTTATCTTCCCCCGGGACTGAAGCTTTCTTT. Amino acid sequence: CASSLSSPGTEAFF.

The CDR3 is CASSFRDSLNEQFF. CDR3 in DNA: TGTGCCAGCAGTTTCCGGGACTCACTTAATGAGCAGTTCTTC. The rearrangement joins TRBV27 to TRBJ2-1; maybe TRBD2 (6 bases). Germline loops: CDR1 MNHEY, CDR2 SMNVEV (reference sequence). The CDR3 is made up of 14 amino acids. Deletions cut 3 bases from V and 7 bases from J, with 13 bases between.

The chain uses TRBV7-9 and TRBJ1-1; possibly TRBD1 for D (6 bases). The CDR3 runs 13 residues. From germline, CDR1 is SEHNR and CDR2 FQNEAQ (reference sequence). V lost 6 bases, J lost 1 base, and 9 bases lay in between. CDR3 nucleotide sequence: TGTGCCAGCAGGAGACAGGAGAACACTGAAGCTTTCTTT. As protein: CASRRQENTEAFF.